This T cell receptor beta chain was found in a study of blood T cell repertoires in COVID-19. Study as a whole: Acute-phase and convalescent COVID-19 samples originated in the United States, Italy and Spain.

The germline V and J ends were trimmed by 0 bases and 0 bases, with 15 bases remaining between them. This CDR3 spans 18 amino acids. Germline V gene lookup returns CDR1 MGHRA and CDR2 YSYEKL. Source study methods: The assay estimated nucleated cells by amplifying reference gene primers. The repertoire was sequenced with immunoSEQ multiplex PCR; TCRdb's copy has only in-frame clones and lacks some. V and J calls and clone size come straight from that table; D and trimming were deduced from the DNA. The table lists some 230,000 clones, roughly 88% of them singletons. The chain joins TRBV4-1 to TRBJ1-3, with D unresolved. The TCR comes from a man aged 30-40 years who had recovered from COVID-19. The sequencing sample was made of peripheral blood. The CDR3 nucleotides are TGCGCCAGCAGCCAAGACCCCCCAGACATAAGCTCTGGAAACACCATATATTTT. Translated: CASSQDPPDISSGNTIYF.